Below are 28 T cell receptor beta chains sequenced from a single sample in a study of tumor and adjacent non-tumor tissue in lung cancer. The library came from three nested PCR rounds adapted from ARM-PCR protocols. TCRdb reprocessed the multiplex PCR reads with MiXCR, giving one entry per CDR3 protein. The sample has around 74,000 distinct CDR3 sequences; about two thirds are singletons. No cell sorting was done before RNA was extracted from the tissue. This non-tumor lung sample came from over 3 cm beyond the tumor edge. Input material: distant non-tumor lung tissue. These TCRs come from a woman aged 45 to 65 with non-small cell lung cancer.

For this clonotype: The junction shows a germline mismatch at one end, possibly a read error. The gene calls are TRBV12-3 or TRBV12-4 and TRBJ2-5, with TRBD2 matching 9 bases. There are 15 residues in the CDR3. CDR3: CANSKSGLAQETQNF. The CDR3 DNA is TGTGCCAACAGTAAAAGTGGACTAGCGCAGGAGACCCAGAACTTC.

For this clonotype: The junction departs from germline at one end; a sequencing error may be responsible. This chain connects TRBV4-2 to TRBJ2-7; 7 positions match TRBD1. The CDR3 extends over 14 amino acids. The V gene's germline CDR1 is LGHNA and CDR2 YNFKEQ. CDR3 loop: CASSQGTGTYEHYF. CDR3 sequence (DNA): TGTGCCAGCAGCCAAGGGACAGGTACTTACGAGCACTACTTC.

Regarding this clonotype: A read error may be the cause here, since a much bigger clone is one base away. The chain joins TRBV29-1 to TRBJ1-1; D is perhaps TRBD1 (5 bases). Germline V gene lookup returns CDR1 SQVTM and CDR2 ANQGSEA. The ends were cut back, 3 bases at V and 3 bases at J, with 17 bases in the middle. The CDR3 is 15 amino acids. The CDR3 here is CSVDSRGSWDTEAFF. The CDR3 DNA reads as TGCAGCGTTGACTCCCGGGGCTCATGGGACACTGAAGCTTTCTTT.

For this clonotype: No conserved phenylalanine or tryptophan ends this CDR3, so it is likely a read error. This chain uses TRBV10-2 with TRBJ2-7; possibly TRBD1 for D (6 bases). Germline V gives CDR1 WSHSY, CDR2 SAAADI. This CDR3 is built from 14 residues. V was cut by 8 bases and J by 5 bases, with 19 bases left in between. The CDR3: CASGEPTGSHEQYI. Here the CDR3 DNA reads TGCGCCAGCGGCGAACCTACAGGGTCGCACGAGCAGTACATC.

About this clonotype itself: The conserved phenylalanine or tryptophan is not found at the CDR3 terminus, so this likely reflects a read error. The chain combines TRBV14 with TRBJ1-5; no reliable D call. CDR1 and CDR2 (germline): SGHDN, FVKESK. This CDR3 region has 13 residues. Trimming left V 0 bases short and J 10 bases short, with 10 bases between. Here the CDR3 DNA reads TGTGCCAGCAGCCAAGATGAGTCTCATCCCCAGCATTAT. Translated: CASSQDESHPQHY.

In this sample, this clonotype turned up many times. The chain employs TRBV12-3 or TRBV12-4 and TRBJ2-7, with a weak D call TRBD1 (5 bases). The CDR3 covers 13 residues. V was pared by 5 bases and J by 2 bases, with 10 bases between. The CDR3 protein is CASSPDRAYEQYF. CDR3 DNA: TGTGCCAGCAGTCCCGACAGAGCCTACGAGCAGTACTTC.

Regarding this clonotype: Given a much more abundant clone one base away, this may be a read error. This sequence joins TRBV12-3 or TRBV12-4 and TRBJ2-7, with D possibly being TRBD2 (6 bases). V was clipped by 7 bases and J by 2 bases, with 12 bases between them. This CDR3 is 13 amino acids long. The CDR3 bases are TGTGCCAGCAACTCGGGAGTTACCTACGAGCAGTACTTC. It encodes CASNSGVTYEQYF.

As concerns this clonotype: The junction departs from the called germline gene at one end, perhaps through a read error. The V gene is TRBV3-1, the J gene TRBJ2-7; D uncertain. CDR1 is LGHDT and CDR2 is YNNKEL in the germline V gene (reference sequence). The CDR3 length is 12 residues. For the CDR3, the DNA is TGTGCGATCAGCCGTAAAGCCTACGAGCACTACTTC. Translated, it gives CAISRKAYEHYF.

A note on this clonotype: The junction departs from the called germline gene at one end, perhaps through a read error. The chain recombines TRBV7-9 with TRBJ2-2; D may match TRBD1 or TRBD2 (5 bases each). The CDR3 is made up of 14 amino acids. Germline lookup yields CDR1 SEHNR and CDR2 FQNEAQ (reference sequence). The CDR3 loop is CASSRGADTGELFF. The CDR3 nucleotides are TGTGCCAGCAGCCGAGGGGCAGACACCGGGGAGCTGTTCTTT.

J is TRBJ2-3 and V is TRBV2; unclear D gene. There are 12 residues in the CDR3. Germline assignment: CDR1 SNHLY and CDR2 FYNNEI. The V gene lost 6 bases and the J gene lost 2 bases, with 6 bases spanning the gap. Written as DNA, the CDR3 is TGTGCCAGCAGGCGTGACACAGATACGCAGTATTTT. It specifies CASRRDTDTQYF.

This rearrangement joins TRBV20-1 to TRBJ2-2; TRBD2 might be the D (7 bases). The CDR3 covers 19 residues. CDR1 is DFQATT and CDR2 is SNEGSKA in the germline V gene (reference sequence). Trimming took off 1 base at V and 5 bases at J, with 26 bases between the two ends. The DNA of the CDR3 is TGCAGTGCTAGAGGCGGACTAGTGGGAGGAGGAAGGGGGACCGGGGAGCTGTTTTTT. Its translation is CSARGGLVGGGRGTGELFF.

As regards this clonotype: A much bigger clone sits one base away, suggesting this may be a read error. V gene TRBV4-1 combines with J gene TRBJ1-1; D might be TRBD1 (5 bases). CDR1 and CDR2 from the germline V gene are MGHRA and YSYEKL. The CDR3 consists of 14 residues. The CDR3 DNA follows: TGCGGCAGCAGCCACCCTCCCCCCCAGGGCGAGGCTTTCTTT. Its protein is CGSSHPPPQGEAFF.

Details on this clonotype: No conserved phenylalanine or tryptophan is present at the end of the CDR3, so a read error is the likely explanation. Written as DNA, the CDR3 is TGTGCCAGCAGCTTATTGATATCTCTTATGGGCGGGGAGCTGTTTTCT. It yields the protein CASSLLISLMGGELFS. The rearrangement uses TRBV11-2 and TRBJ2-2; D ambiguous. Trimming removed 2 bases from V and 7 bases from J, with 17 bases in between. This CDR3 contains 16 residues. Germline V gene lookup returns CDR1 SGHAT and CDR2 FQNNGV.

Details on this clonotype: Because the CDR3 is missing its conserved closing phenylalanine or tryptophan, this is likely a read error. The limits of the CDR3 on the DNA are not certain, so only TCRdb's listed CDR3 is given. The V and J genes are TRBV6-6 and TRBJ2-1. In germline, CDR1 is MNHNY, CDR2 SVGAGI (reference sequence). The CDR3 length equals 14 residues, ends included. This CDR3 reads CANSMVSSYDEQSV.

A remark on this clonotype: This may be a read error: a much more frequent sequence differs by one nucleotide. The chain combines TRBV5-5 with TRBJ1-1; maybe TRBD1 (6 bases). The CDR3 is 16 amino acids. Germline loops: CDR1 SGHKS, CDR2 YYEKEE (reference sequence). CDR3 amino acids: CASSLGVGHMNSEAFF. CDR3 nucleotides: TGTGCCAGCAGCCTTGGAGTGGGACACATGAACAGTGAAGCTTTCTTT.

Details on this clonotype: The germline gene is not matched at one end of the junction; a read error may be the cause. Written as DNA, the CDR3 is TGTGCCAGCAGCGGGACAAGGGCAGAGACCCAATACTTC. It codes for CASSGTRAETQYF. The chain links TRBV5-5 to TRBJ2-5, with a weak D call TRBD1 (6 bases). The CDR3 is made up of 13 amino acids. Germline V CDR1 and CDR2: SGHKS, YYEKEE (reference sequence).

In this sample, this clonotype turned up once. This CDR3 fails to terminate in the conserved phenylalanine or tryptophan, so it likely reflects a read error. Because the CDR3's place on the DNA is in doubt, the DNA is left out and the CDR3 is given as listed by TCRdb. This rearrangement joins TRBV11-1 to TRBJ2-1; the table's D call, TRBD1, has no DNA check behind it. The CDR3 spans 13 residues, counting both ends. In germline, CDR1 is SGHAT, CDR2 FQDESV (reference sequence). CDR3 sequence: CASSLPPLDEQSV.

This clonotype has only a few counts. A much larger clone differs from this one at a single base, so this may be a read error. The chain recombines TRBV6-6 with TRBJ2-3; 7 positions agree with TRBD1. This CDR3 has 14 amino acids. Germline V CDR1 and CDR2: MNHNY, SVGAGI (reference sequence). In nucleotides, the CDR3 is TGTGCCAGCAGACACAGGGGCCCCACAGATATGCAGTATTTT. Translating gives CASRHRGPTDMQYF.

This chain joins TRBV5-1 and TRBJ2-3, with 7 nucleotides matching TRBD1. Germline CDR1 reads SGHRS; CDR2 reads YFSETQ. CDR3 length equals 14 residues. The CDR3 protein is CSTSRDSGTDTQYF. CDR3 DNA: TGCTCCACCTCTCGGGACAGTGGGACAGATACGCAGTATTTT.

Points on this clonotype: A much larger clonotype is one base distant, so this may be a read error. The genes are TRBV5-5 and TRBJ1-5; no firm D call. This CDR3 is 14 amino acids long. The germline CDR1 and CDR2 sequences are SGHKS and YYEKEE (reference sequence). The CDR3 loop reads CANSRAPGDQPQHF. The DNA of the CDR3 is TGTGCCAACAGCCGGGCCCCTGGGGATCAGCCCCAGCATTTT.

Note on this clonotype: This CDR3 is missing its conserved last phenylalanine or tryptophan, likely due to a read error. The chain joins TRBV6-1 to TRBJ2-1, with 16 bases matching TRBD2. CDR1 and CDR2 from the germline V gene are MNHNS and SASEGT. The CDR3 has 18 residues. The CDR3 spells CASSGGLAGGPMYNEQFV. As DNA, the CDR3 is TGTGCCAGCAGTGGGGGACTAGCGGGAGGGCCAATGTACAACGAGCAGTTCGTC.

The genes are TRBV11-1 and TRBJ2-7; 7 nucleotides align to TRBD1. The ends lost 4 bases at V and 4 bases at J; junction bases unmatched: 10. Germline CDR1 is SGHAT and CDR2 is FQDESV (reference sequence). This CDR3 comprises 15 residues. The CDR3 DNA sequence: TGTGCCAGCAGCTCAACGGACAGGTGGCTATACGAGCAGTACTTC. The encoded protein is CASSSTDRWLYEQYF.

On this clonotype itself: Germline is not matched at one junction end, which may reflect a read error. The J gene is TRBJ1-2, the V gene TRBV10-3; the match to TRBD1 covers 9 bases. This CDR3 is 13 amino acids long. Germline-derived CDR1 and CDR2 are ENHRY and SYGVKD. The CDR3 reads CVITAGQGYGYTF. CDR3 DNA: TGTGTCATCACCGCGGGACAGGGCTATGGCTACACCTTC.

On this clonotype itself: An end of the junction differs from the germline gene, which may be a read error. CDR3 coding DNA: TGCAGTGCTCCACCTGCCGGGACTTATAGCAATCAGCCCCGGCATTTT. It codes for CSAPPAGTYSNQPRHF. The gene calls are TRBV20-1 and TRBJ1-5; maybe TRBD1 (5 bases). The CDR3 consists of 16 residues. In germline, CDR1 is DFQATT, CDR2 SNEGSKA (reference sequence).

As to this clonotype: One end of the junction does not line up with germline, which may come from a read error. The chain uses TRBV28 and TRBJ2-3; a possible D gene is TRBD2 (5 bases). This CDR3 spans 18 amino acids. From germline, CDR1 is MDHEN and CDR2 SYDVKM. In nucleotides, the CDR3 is TGTGCTAGCACTCCCCCCGGACTCGGAGACCGAAGATGGGATACGCGGTATTTT. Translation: CASTPPGLGDRRWDTRYF.

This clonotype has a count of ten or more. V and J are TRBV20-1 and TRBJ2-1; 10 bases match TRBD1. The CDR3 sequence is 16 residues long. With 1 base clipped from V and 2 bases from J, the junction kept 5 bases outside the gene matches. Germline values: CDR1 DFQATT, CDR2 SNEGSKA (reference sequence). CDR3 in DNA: TGCAGTGCTAGAGGGACAGGGGGACTAGCCTACAATGAGCAGTTCTTC. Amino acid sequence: CSARGTGGLAYNEQFF.

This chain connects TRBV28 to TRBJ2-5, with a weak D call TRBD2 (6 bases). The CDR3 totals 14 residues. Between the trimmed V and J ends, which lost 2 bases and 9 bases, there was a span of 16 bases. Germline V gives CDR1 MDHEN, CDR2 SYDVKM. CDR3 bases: TGTGCCAGCAGTTTAAACACCCCCGGGGAGGCCCAGTACTTC. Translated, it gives CASSLNTPGEAQYF.

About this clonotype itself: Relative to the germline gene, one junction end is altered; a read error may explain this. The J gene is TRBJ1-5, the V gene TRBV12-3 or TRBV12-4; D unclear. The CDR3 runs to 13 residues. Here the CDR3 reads CASSLQVNQPKHF. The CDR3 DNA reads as TGTGCCAGCAGTTTACAGGTAAATCAGCCCAAGCATTTT.